A selection of T cell receptor beta chains follows, all from one sample in a study of blood T cells in healthy people across ages. TCRdb fed the 5' RACE reads into MiXCR, producing one record per CDR3 protein. The repertoire holds about 800,000 distinct CDR3 sequences, with 55% to 70% as singletons. Sequenced sample: blood. The receptors derive from a young man in good health. CDR3s include the opening cysteine and the closing phenylalanine or tryptophan. D genes are given only for firm matches. Rows give clone size only sometimes, using once, few, many, or a class for an expanded clone.

D	V	J	size	DNA	CDR3
.	TRBV28	TRBJ1-5	.	TGTGCCAGCAGTTTACAGGACCGATATCAGCCCCAGCATTTT	CASSLQDRYQPQHF
TRBD2	TRBV9	TRBJ2-5	few	TGTGCCAGCAGCGTATCGTTGGGAGGGGAGACCCAGTACTTC	CASSVSLGGETQYF
.	TRBV15	TRBJ2-3	.	TGTGCCACCAGCAGAGATATTTCGGATACGCAGTATTTT	CATSRDISDTQYF
.	TRBV10-3	TRBJ1-1	few	TGTGCCATCAGTGAAGGGGGGGAGGCAAATACTGAAGCTTTCTTT	CAISEGGEANTEAFF
.	TRBV21-1	TRBJ2-1	.	TGTGCCAGCAGCAATGTTCTACTCGGGGTCAATGAGCAGTTCTTC	CASSNVLLGVNEQFF
.	TRBV4-2	TRBJ2-5	.	TGTGCCAGCAGCCAAATCCCCAGGGACATGTGGCGAGAAGAGACCCAGTACTTC	CASSQIPRDMWREETQYF
TRBD1	TRBV6-2/TRBV6-3	TRBJ2-7	.	TGTGCCAGCAGACCCCCGGGACAGGGAAGAATGGAGGGTAACGAGCAGTACTTC	CASRPPGQGRMEGNEQYF
.	TRBV4-2	TRBJ2-3	.	TGTGCCAGCAGCCAAGATTGGGTAGATACGCAGTATTTT	CASSQDWVDTQYF
.	TRBV4-3	TRBJ1-6	few	TGCGCCAGCAGCCCTCGGTGGGTCTCCTATAATTCACCCCTCCACTTT	CASSPRWVSYNSPLHF
.	TRBV15	TRBJ1-6	few	TGTGCCACCAGCGCATCGAATTCACCCCTCCACTTT	CATSASNSPLHF
.	TRBV9	TRBJ2-7	.	TGTGCCAGCAGTCGGGCCTTGAGCGAGTACGAGCAGTACTTC	CASSRALSEYEQYF
.	TRBV7-2	TRBJ2-2	.	TGTGCCAGCAGCCAGCTGGGGGGCACCGGGGAGCTGTTTTTT	CASSQLGGTGELFF
.	TRBV5-1	TRBJ2-7	.	TGCGCCAGCAGATTGGGGGCCCCCTACGAGCAGTACTTC	CASRLGAPYEQYF
TRBD2	TRBV7-9	TRBJ2-7	.	TGTGCCAGCAGCTCCCCGGGACTAGCGGGAGGGAGCTCCTACGAGCAGTACTTC	CASSSPGLAGGSSYEQYF
.	TRBV3-1	TRBJ2-5	few	TGTGCCAGCAGCCAAGATTACGGCTCTCGGGAGACCCAGTACTTC	CASSQDYGSRETQYF
TRBD2	TRBV4-2	TRBJ2-1	.	TGTGCCAGCAGCCAAGTCGGGCTAGCGGGGTACAATGAGCAGTTCTTC	CASSQVGLAGYNEQFF
.	TRBV4-2	TRBJ2-1	few	TGTGCCAGCAGCCAGGGACCCGGGGAGCAGTTCTTC	CASSQGPGEQFF
.	TRBV28	TRBJ2-1	many	TGTGCCAGCAGTTTTGGTTCTTCCTACAATGAGCAGTTCTTC	CASSFGSSYNEQFF
.	TRBV30	TRBJ2-6	.	TGTGCAGGATCCTCTGGGGCCAACGTCCTGACTTTC	CAGSSGANVLTF
.	TRBV25-1	TRBJ2-7	.	TGTGCCAGCAGTGAACCACTAGGGGGCTCCTACGAGCAGTACTTC	CASSEPLGGSYEQYF
TRBD1	TRBV4-2	TRBJ2-7	few	TGTGCCAGCAGCCAAGCGGGACAGGGCCCCTACGAGCAGTACTTC	CASSQAGQGPYEQYF
.	TRBV27	TRBJ1-1	.	TGTGCCAGCAGTTTGGCAGGGACGATGAAAACTGAAGCTTTCTTT	CASSLAGTMKTEAFF
.	TRBV7-8	TRBJ2-3	.	TGTGCCAGCAGCTTCGGAAGGCGTAGCACAGATACGCAGTATTTT	CASSFGRRSTDTQYF